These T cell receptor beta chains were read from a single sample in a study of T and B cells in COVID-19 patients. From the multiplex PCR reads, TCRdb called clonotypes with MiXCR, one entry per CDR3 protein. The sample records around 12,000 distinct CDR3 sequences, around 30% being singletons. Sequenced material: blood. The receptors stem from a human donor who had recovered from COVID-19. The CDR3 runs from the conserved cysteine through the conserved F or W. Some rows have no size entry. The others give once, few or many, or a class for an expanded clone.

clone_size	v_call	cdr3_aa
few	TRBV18	CATLGTSGSRGETQYF
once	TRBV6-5	CASSEVLARGEQFF
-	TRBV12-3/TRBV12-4	CASSPGQGGKETQYF
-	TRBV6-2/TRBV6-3	CASRLFMNTEAFF
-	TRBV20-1	CSVREGGGPREQYF
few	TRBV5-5	CASSARTGTDQPQHF
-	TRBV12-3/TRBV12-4	CASGDPTEAFF
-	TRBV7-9	CASSLAGERGGEQFF
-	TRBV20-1	CSADTRYEQYF
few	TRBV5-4	CASSLWGTALLQETQYF
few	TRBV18	CASSPRKTGNTEAFF
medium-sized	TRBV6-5	CASSHGTFRTGANVLTF
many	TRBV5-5	CASSLPGTGVWDEKLFF
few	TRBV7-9	CASSALTSGRADTQYF
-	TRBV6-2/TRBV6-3	CASSLMLTGVNTEAFF
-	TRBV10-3	CAIRGQPNSPLHF
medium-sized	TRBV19	CASSTLAGGYNEQFF
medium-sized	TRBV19	CASSSTVSYEQYF
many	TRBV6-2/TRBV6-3	CASRPSGRKDEQFF
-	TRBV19	CASSPGTGYTGELFF
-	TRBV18	CASSPPMRGADTQYF
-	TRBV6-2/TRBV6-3	CASNPPGTAVAGTEAFF
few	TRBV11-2	CASSPAAQGYEQYF